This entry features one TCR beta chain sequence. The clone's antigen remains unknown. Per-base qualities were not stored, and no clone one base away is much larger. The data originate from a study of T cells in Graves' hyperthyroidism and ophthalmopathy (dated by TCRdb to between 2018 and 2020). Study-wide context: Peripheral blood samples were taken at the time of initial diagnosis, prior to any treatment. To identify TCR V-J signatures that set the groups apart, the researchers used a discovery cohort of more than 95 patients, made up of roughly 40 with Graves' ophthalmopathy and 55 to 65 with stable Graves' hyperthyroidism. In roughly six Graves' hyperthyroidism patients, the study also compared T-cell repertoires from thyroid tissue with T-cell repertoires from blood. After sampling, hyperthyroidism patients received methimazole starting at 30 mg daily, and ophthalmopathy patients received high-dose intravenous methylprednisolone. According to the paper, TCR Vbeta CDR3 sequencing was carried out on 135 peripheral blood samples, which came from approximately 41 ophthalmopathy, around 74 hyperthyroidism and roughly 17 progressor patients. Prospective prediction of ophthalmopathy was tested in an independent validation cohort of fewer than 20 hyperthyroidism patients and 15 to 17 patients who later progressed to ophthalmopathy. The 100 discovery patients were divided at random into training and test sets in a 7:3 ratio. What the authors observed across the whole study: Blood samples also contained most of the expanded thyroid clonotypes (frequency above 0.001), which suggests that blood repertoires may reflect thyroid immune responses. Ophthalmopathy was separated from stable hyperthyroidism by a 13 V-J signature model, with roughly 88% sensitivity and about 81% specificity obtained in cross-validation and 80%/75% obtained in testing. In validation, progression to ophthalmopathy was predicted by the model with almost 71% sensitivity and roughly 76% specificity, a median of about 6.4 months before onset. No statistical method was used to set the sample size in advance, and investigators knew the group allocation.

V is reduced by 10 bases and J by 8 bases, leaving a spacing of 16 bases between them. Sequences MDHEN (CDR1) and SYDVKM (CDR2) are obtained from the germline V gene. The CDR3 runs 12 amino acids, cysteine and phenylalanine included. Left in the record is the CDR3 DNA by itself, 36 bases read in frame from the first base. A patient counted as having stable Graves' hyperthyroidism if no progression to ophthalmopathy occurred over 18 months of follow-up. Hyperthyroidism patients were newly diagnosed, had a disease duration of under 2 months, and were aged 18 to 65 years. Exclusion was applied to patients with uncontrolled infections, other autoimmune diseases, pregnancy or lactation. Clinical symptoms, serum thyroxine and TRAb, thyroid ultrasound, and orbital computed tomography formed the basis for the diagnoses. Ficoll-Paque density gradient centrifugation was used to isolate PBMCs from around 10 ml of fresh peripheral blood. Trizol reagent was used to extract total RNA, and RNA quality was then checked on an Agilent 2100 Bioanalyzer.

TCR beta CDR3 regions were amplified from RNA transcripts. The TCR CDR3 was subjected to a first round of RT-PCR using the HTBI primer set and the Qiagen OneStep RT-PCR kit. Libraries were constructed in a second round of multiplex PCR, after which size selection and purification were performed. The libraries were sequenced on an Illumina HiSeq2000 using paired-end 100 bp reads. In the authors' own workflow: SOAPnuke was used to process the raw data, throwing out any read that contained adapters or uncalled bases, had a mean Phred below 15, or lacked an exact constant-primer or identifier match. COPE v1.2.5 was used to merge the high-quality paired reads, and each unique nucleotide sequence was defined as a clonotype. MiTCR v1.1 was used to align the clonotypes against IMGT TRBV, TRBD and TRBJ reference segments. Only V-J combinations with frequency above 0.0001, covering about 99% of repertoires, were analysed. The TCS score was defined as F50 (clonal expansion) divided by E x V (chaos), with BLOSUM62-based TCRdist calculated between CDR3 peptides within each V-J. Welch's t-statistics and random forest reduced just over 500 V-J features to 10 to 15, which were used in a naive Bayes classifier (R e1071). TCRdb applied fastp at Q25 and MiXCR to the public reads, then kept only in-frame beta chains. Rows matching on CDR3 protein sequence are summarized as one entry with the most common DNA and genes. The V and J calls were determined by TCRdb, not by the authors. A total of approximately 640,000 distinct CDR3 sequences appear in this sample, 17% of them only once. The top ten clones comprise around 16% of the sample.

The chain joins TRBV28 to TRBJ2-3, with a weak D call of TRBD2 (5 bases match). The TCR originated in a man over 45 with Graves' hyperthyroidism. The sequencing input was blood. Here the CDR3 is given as CATHSPGVTQYF. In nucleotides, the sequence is TGTGCCACCCACTCACCCGGGGTTACGCAGTATTTT.